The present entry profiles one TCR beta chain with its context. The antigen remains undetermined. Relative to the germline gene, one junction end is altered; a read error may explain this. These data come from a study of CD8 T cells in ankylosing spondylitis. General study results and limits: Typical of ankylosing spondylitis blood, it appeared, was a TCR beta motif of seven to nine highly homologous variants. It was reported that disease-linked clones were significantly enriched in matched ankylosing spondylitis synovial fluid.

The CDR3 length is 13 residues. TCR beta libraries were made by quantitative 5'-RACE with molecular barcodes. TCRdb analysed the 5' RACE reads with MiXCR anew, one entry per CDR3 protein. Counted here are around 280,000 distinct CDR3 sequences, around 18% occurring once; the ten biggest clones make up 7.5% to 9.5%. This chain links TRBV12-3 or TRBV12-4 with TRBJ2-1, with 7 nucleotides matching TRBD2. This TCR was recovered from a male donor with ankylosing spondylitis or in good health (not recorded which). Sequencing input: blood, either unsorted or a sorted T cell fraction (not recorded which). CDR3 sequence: CASSGGGYNDLAF. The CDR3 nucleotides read TGTGCCAGCAGTGGGGGGGGATACAATGATTTGGCCTTC.